Following are 2 T cell receptor beta chains from one sample sequenced in a study of T cell repertoires and leukemia-associated antigens. Their antigen targets remain unknown. TCRdb itself ran the 5' RACE reads through MiXCR, one entry per CDR3 protein. Among about 11,000 distinct CDR3 sequences, about 45% were seen once, and the ten largest hold 27%. Source material: CD3+ T cells sorted from blood and cultured. These receptors came from a female donor in good health.

The chain carries TRBV7-9 and TRBJ2-1, with D hard to call. The V gene's germline CDR1 is SEHNR and CDR2 FQNEAQ (reference sequence). The CDR3 is made up of 14 amino acids. Trimming removed 1 base at V and 5 bases at J, with 9 bases between. CDR3 in DNA: TGTGCCAGCAGCTTAGATGCTTGGGACAATGAGCAGTTCTTC. As protein: CASSLDAWDNEQFF.

V is TRBV20-1 and J is TRBJ1-2, with D tentatively TRBD1 (5 bases). V was clipped by 5 bases and J by 4 bases, with 17 bases between them. The length of the CDR3 is 14 residues. Germline-derived CDR1 and CDR2 are DFQATT and SNEGSKA (reference sequence). The CDR3 protein is CSAFTSGPVYGYTF. DNA of the CDR3: TGCAGTGCTTTTACATCAGGGCCCGTCTATGGCTACACCTTC.